At least ten counts were recorded for the clone carrying this T cell receptor beta chain. Its antigen is undetermined. The sample comes from a study of neurological immune-mediated disorders. Study findings and constraints: No expanded-clone CDR3 amino acid sequence recurred across subjects, suggesting private TCR-beta repertoires.

A single record per CDR3 protein comes from TCRdb applying MiXCR to the 5' RACE reads. The sample has tens of thousands of distinct CDR3 sequences; 12% are singletons. This CDR3 comprises 15 residues. Germline V lookup: CDR1 SGHTA, CDR2 FQGNSA. V was trimmed by 5 bases and J by 3 bases, leaving 14 bases between them. The time point denotes: longitudinal time-point 3. Sequencing input: PBMCs. The J gene is TRBJ1-5, the V gene TRBV7-2, with D possibly TRBD1 on 5 matching bases. The clonotype comes from a male donor with HTLV-1-associated myelopathy (HAM/TSP). CDR3 amino acids: CASSLGRGPNQPQHF. As DNA, the CDR3 is TGTGCCAGCAGCCTAGGGAGGGGACCCAATCAGCCCCAGCATTTT. The whole variable domain, filled in from reference TRBV7-2 and TRBJ1-5, reads GAGVSQSPSNKVTEKGKDVELRCDPISGHTALYWYRQSLGQGLEFLIYFQGNSAPDKSGLPSDRFSAERTGGSVSTLTIQRTQQEDSAVYLCASSLGRGPNQPQHFGDGTRLSIL.